Presented here are 8 T cell receptor beta chains from one specimen sequenced in a study of blood T cell repertoires in COVID-19. The data were produced by immunoSEQ multiplex PCR, yet TCRdb's version contains in-frame clones alone and is incomplete. The sample consists of 200,000 to 250,000 clones, about 82% of them appearing once. Sample: PBMCs or T cells enriched from blood (not recorded which). The receptors originated from a woman in her forties or fifties who had recovered from COVID-19.

This clone was detected only a few times. The rearrangement uses TRBV28 and TRBJ1-2; D not certain. There are 12 residues in the CDR3. Germline V lookup: CDR1 MDHEN, CDR2 SYDVKM. Trimming took 6 bases from V and 8 from J, leaving 13 bases between them. The CDR3 loop is CASRAGNIGYTF. The DNA for the CDR3 is TGTGCCAGCAGGGCGGGGAACATCGGCTACACCTTC.

The rearrangement uses TRBV27 and TRBJ1-4; 8 positions match TRBD1. CDR3 length: 13 residues. V lost 3 bases to trimming and J lost 10 bases; unmatched junction nucleotides: 4. Germline V gene sequence: CDR1 MNHEY, CDR2 SMNVEV (reference sequence). The CDR3 DNA is TGTGCCAGCAGTTTCGGGCAGGGGGCAAAACTGTTTTTT. Its protein is CASSFGQGAKLFF.

V is TRBV7-3 and J is TRBJ2-1; TRBD1 matches 7 bases. V dropped 4 bases and J dropped 3; count of bases not matched to a gene: 6. The germline V gene has CDR1 SGHTA and CDR2 FQGTGA. CDR3 length equals 15 residues. CDR3 coding DNA: TGTGCCAGCAGCTCCACCGGGACAGACTACAATGAGCAGTTCTTC. Protein sequence: CASSSTGTDYNEQFF.

The chain couples TRBV7-3 to TRBJ1-2, with 7 bases that match TRBD1. J gave up 6 bases and V 5 bases, and 6 bases lay outside the gene matches. The germline V gene has CDR1 SGHTA and CDR2 FQGTGA. There are 13 residues in the CDR3. The CDR3 region is CASSQTGTDGYTF. The CDR3, as DNA: TGTGCCAGCAGCCAGACCGGGACAGATGGCTACACCTTC.

This chain links TRBV24-1 with TRBJ1-1, with D perhaps TRBD1 (6 bases). CDR1 is KGHDR, CDR2 SFDVKD, per germline. The V and J ends lost 4 bases and 0 bases respectively, with 11 bases between them. The CDR3 runs 15 residues. The CDR3 sequence is CATSEANRVNTEAFF. CDR3 nucleotide sequence: TGTGCCACCAGTGAAGCGAACAGGGTGAACACTGAAGCTTTCTTT.

The chain is built from TRBV29-1 and TRBJ1-2; D is unresolved. This CDR3 region has 11 residues. Trimming took 6 bases from V and 7 from J, leaving 12 bases between them. The germline V gene has CDR1 SQVTM and CDR2 ANQGSEA. DNA of the CDR3: TGCAGCGTCCGAGAATCTGCTGGCTACACCTTC. Amino acids: CSVRESAGYTF.

CDR3 region: CASISGDSSGRGSGYTF. The CDR3, as DNA: TGTGCCAGTATCTCAGGAGACAGCTCCGGACGGGGGAGTGGCTACACCTTC. The chain employs TRBV19 and TRBJ1-2; a possible D gene is TRBD1 (5 bases). CDR3 length: 17 amino acids. V was shortened by 7 bases and J by 7 bases, with 28 bases between the two germline ends. The germline V gene encodes CDR1 LNHDA and CDR2 SQIVND (reference sequence).

As for this clone: Other DNA sequences in the sample encode the same CDR3. V gene TRBV29-1 combines with J gene TRBJ1-2; TRBD1 might be the D (5 bases). Germline CDR1 and CDR2: SQVTM and ANQGSEA. The V and J ends lost 3 bases and 1 base respectively, with 9 bases between them. The CDR3 is 13 amino acids. The chain's CDR3 is CSVDRGFNYGYTF. In nucleotides, the CDR3 is TGCAGCGTTGATAGGGGATTTAACTATGGCTACACCTTC.